This T cell receptor (beta chain) is from a study of blood T cells in healthy people across ages. Donors were healthy Caucasian individuals from Russia aged about 6 to 90. Next came a second PCR, run for about 7 to 12 cycles, which used a sample-barcoded 5' primer along with a J-beta primer mix. TCRdb called the 5' RACE reads again in MiXCR, with one record for every CDR3 protein. Of about a million distinct CDR3 sequences listed, roughly two fifths were seen once; the top ten hold roughly 14%. The germline V and J ends were trimmed by 5 bases and 4 bases, with 21 bases remaining between them. Germline V gene lookup returns CDR1 MNHEY and CDR2 SVGEGT. This CDR3 region has 17 residues. A note on this clonotype: Its cognate antigen is unknown.

Findings and caveats of the study: TCR beta diversity correlated strongly with naive T cell percentage. Per-million-T-cell TCR beta diversity fell roughly linearly with age. Naive CD4+ cell counts and diversity both ran higher in long-lived than in aged donors.

The rearrangement links TRBV6-2 or TRBV6-3 to TRBJ2-1, with D tentatively TRBD1 or TRBD2 (5 bases each). Sample: blood. The source of this sequence is a man aged 18 to 29 in good health. The CDR3 DNA is TGTGCCAGCAGTAACTACAGACCGGGACGCCCTTACAATGAGCAGTTCTTC. It encodes CASSNYRPGRPYNEQFF.